One and the same sample provided the 31 T cell receptor beta chains below, sequenced in a study of Tregs in tolerant kidney transplant recipients. Data came from immunoSEQ multiplex PCR; TCRdb stores just in-frame clones and leaves some out. Seen here are about 110,000 clones, about 90% observed once, and the top ten hold around 0.35%. Material: CD4+ T cells from blood, obtained before the transplant. The source is a human donor who received a combined kidney and bone marrow transplant.

The chain combines TRBV5-1 with TRBJ2-3, with a tentative D call TRBD2 (6 bases). Looked up from germline, CDR1 is SGHRS and CDR2 is YFSETQ. The CDR3 is made up of 14 amino acids. V dropped 4 bases and J dropped 5 bases, with 14 bases sitting between them. CDR3 amino acids: CASSPWGGEDTQYF. In DNA, the CDR3 is TGCGCCAGCAGCCCCTGGGGAGGCGAAGATACGCAGTATTTT.

The chain has TRBV5-1 and TRBJ2-2; TRBD1 is a possible D gene (5 bases). The CDR3 sequence is 16 residues long. Germline loops: CDR1 SGHRS, CDR2 YFSETQ. Trimming pared 0 bases from V and 6 bases from J, leaving 15 bases between. CDR3 loop: CASSLEGVARSGELFF. The CDR3 nucleotides are TGCGCCAGCAGCTTGGAAGGGGTAGCTCGGTCCGGGGAGCTGTTTTTT.

The chain couples TRBV29-1 to TRBJ1-5; D remains ambiguous. The CDR3 sequence is 12 residues long. V gave up 4 bases and J gave up 0 bases, with 4 bases separating them. Per germline, CDR1 SQVTM and CDR2 ANQGSEA. The CDR3: CSVAGSNQPQHF. The DNA for the CDR3 is TGCAGCGTTGCAGGTAGCAATCAGCCCCAGCATTTT.

This chain uses TRBV2 with TRBJ2-5; D is possibly TRBD2 (5 bases). Germline CDR1 SNHLY, CDR2 FYNNEI. This CDR3 has 13 residues. V was shortened by 4 bases and J by 3 bases, with 9 bases between the two germline ends. CDR3 in DNA: TGTGCCAGCAGTGTGATGGAGGAAGAGACCCAGTACTTC. This codes for CASSVMEEETQYF.

The chain joins TRBV4-2 to TRBJ1-3, with D hard to call. From germline, CDR1 is LGHNA and CDR2 YNFKEQ. This CDR3 is built from 16 residues. V lost 0 bases and J lost 1, with 10 bases in between. CDR3 bases: TGTGCCAGCAGCCAAGAGCTGTCCGCGTCTGGAAACACCATATATTTT. Translation gives CASSQELSASGNTIYF.

J is TRBJ2-1 and V is TRBV29-1; D is possibly TRBD2 (5 bases). Trimming left V 5 bases short and J 8 bases short, with 19 bases between. This CDR3 is 14 amino acids long. Germline CDR1 reads SQVTM; CDR2 reads ANQGSEA. The DNA of the CDR3 is TGCAGCGTTCTAGCCCTTGGGGATTTGGATGAGCAGTTCTTC. It codes for CSVLALGDLDEQFF.

The chain carries TRBV7-8 and TRBJ2-1; 7 positions agree with TRBD1. The germline V gene has CDR1 SGHVS and CDR2 FQNEAQ. Germline trimming cut 5 bases from V and 3 bases from J; bases unmatched to any gene: 7. The CDR3 consists of 15 residues. DNA of the CDR3: TGTGCCAGCAGCCCCCGGGACAGAGTCTACAATGAGCAGTTCTTC. It yields the protein CASSPRDRVYNEQFF.

The CDR3 DNA reads TGTGCCAGCAGCCCCCCTCCCCAAGAGACCCAGTACTTC. Residues: CASSPPPQETQYF. This chain links TRBV11-2 with TRBJ2-5, with D hard to call. V lost 5 bases and J 1 base, leaving 8 bases between the germline ends. The CDR3 consists of 13 residues. Germline V gene data show CDR1 as SGHAT and CDR2 as FQNNGV.

The V gene is TRBV5-6, the J gene TRBJ1-2, with 9 bases that match TRBD1. The CDR3 consists of 16 residues. Germline CDR1 and CDR2: SGHDT and YYEEEE. Trimming removed 4 bases from V and 2 bases from J; junction bases left unmatched: 9. The CDR3 loop reads CASSRTRTGANYGYTF. CDR3 sequence (DNA): TGTGCCAGCAGCCGGACACGGACAGGGGCAAACTATGGCTACACCTTC. The full variable domain, with the rest looked up from reference TRBV5-6 and TRBJ1-2, is DAGVTQSPTHLIKTRGQQVTLRCSPKSGHDTVSWYQQALGQGPQFIFQYYEEEERQRGNFPDRFSGHQFPNYSSELNVNALLLGDSALYLCASSRTRTGANYGYTFGSGTRLTVV.

V gene TRBV10-3 combines with J gene TRBJ2-7, with D maybe TRBD1 (6 bases). Germline assignment: CDR1 ENHRY and CDR2 SYGVKD. Between the trimmed V and J ends, which lost 2 bases and 0 bases, there was a span of 8 bases. The CDR3 covers 14 residues. CDR3 DNA sequence: TGTGCCATCAGTGAGGGACAGAGCTCCTACGAGCAGTACTTC. It specifies CAISEGQSSYEQYF.

CDR3 in amino acids: CASRATATNEKLFF. DNA for the CDR3: TGTGCCAGCAGAGCGACAGCTACTAATGAAAAACTGTTTTTT. This sequence joins TRBV28 and TRBJ1-4, with D possibly TRBD1 on 5 matching bases. The germline V gene has CDR1 MDHEN and CDR2 SYDVKM. The length of the CDR3 is 14 residues. Trimming cost V 6 bases and J 2 bases, with 10 bases left between them.

The J gene is TRBJ2-5, the V gene TRBV6-8; TRBD2 agrees at 12 bases. Germline loops: CDR1 MNHGY, CDR2 SAAAGT. With 0 bases clipped from V and 5 bases from J, the junction kept 10 bases outside the gene matches. The CDR3 is 18 residues long. The CDR3 region has the DNA TGTGCCAGCAGTTACTCGTTCGGGCTAGCGGGGGGGCTGGAGACCCAGTACTTC. Translation gives CASSYSFGLAGGLETQYF.

The genes are TRBV7-2 and TRBJ2-7; D gene uncertain. Trimming removed 2 bases from V and 2 bases from J, with 7 bases in between. There are 13 residues in the CDR3. Germline lookup yields CDR1 SGHTA and CDR2 FQGNSA. The CDR3 DNA reads as TGTGCCAGCAGCTTACCTTTAACCTACGAGCAGTACTTC. Translated, it gives CASSLPLTYEQYF.

The chain carries TRBV6-6 and TRBJ1-6; no reliable D call. The CDR3 contains 13 residues. Germline V CDR1 and CDR2: MNHNY, SVGAGI (reference sequence). The V end lost 7 bases, the J end lost 10 bases, and 14 bases lay between the germline ends. The CDR3 nucleotides are TGTGCCAGCATAGATGCAGGTGACTCACCCCTCCACTTT. Protein: CASIDAGDSPLHF.

The V gene is TRBV15, the J gene TRBJ2-5, with 9 nucleotides matching TRBD1. The end of the DNA is better explained by TRBJ2-7, so the J call may be wrong. This CDR3 spans 14 amino acids. Germline CDR1 LNHNV, CDR2 YYDKDF (reference sequence). The CDR3 nucleotides read TGTGCCACCAGCAGATGGGGACAGGGAGGCGAGCAGTACTTC. It is translated as CATSRWGQGGEQYF.

This chain uses TRBV2 with TRBJ2-5; D is undetermined. Trimming removed 0 bases at V and 1 base at J, with 12 bases between. The CDR3 has 16 residues. Germline CDR1 SNHLY, CDR2 FYNNEI. The CDR3 coding sequence is TGTGCCAGCAGTGAAGCTGAACTCACCCGCCAAGAGACCCAGTACTTC. Translated, it gives CASSEAELTRQETQYF.

The rearrangement links TRBV2 to TRBJ2-5; D uncertain. CDR1 and CDR2 from the germline V gene are SNHLY and FYNNEI. The CDR3 is 13 residues long. The ends were cut back, 11 bases at V and 4 bases at J, with 17 bases in the middle. CDR3 nucleotides: TGTGCCCTCCGGCGGAGCCCGAGAGAGACCCAGTACTTC. Its protein product is CALRRSPRETQYF.

The CDR3 nucleotides are TGTGCCTGGAGGGGGGACAGCCGTCGCGTGTCCTACGAGCAGTACTTC. This encodes CAWRGDSRRVSYEQYF. The V call is TRBV30, the J call TRBJ2-7; 7 bases fit TRBD1. After removal of 3 bases from V and 1 base from J, the junction contained 12 bases not matched to a gene. From germline, CDR1 is GTSNPN and CDR2 SVGIG (reference sequence). This CDR3 has 16 residues.

The chain has TRBV4-1 and TRBJ2-1; 8 positions agree with TRBD1. The CDR3 has 17 amino acids. Losses at the gene ends were 0 bases for V and 6 bases for J; bases not matched to a gene: 10. Germline V lookup: CDR1 MGHRA, CDR2 YSYEKL. CDR3 sequence: CASSQDLGDRRSNEQFF. The CDR3 nucleotides read TGCGCCAGCAGCCAAGATCTCGGGGACAGGAGAAGCAATGAGCAGTTCTTC.

The gene calls are TRBV28 and TRBJ1-2, with 8 bases fitting TRBD1. The CDR3 length is 14 residues. CDR1 is MDHEN, CDR2 SYDVKM, per germline. Trimming at V came to 7 bases and at J to 4 bases, leaving 8 bases not matched to a gene. CDR3 in amino acids: CASTVRGRAYGYTF. The CDR3 DNA reads TGTGCCAGCACTGTCAGGGGGCGGGCCTATGGCTACACCTTC.

The chain is built from TRBV4-2 and TRBJ1-5; D is unresolved. Trimming took off 0 bases at V and 6 bases at J, with 6 bases between the two ends. Germline CDR1 and CDR2: LGHNA and YNFKEQ. The CDR3 loop spans 13 amino acids. CDR3 sequence: CASSQEGGQPQHF. CDR3 sequence (DNA): TGTGCCAGCAGCCAAGAAGGCGGTCAGCCCCAGCATTTT.

The chain joins TRBV9 to TRBJ2-2; 11 positions agree with TRBD1. J gave up 7 bases and V 3 bases, and 5 bases lay outside the gene matches. This CDR3 is built from 15 residues. Germline V gives CDR1 SGDLS, CDR2 YYNGEE. This CDR3 reads CASSARTGGGGELFF. Written as DNA, the CDR3 is TGTGCCAGCAGCGCTCGGACAGGGGGCGGCGGGGAGCTGTTTTTT.

The V gene is TRBV28, the J gene TRBJ2-7, with a weak D call TRBD2 (6 bases). This CDR3 is 13 amino acids long. Germline lookup yields CDR1 MDHEN and CDR2 SYDVKM. V shed 7 bases and J shed 3 bases, with 13 bases lying between them. CDR3 residues: CASMEGTNYEQYF. For the CDR3, the DNA is TGTGCCAGCATGGAGGGAACTAACTACGAGCAGTACTTC.

V usage is TRBV11-2 and J usage is TRBJ2-5; TRBD2 is a possible D gene (6 bases). The CDR3 has 15 residues. Trimming cost V 6 bases and J 1 base, with 15 bases left between them. CDR1 and CDR2 from the germline V gene are SGHAT and FQNNGV. CDR3 amino acids: CASRTRSAPQETQYF. The CDR3 DNA reads as TGTGCCAGCAGGACTAGGTCCGCCCCCCAAGAGACCCAGTACTTC.

The chain uses TRBV29-1 and TRBJ2-3, with 13 bases lining up with TRBD2. Trimming took 5 bases from V and 2 from J; bases not matched to a gene: 4. This CDR3 spans 15 amino acids. Germline V gene sequence: CDR1 SQVTM, CDR2 ANQGSEA. The CDR3 region is CSVLGLAGFTDTQYF. CDR3 coding DNA: TGCAGCGTTCTGGGACTAGCGGGATTCACAGATACGCAGTATTTT.

Here the CDR3 reads CAWSNGGRSNQPQHF. The CDR3 region has the DNA TGTGCCTGGAGTAACGGGGGAAGGAGCAATCAGCCCCAGCATTTT. This chain joins TRBV30 and TRBJ1-5; D is possibly TRBD1 (5 bases). The CDR3 loop spans 15 amino acids. Between the trimmed V and J ends, which lost 2 bases and 1 base, there was a span of 12 bases. CDR1 and CDR2 (germline): GTSNPN, SVGIG (reference sequence).

This clone has more than one count but fewer than ten. The rearrangement links TRBV6-5 to TRBJ1-2, with D unclear. Looked up from germline, CDR1 is MNHEY and CDR2 is SVGAGI. CDR3 length: 13 amino acids. Trimming pared 2 bases from V and 7 bases from J, leaving 11 bases between. CDR3 residues: CASSYTNTGGYTF. The CDR3 DNA reads TGTGCCAGCAGTTACACCAACACGGGTGGCTACACCTTC.

This clone was detected once. This chain connects TRBV6-5 to TRBJ1-4; D gene unclear. CDR1 is MNHEY, CDR2 SVGAGI, per germline. The CDR3 totals 13 residues. V lost 6 bases and J 7 bases, leaving 12 bases between the germline ends. Here the CDR3 reads CASRDSGGEKLFF. CDR3 DNA sequence: TGTGCCAGCAGAGATTCAGGAGGTGAAAAACTGTTTTTT.

The chain combines TRBV2 with TRBJ2-7; a possible D gene is TRBD1 (7 bases). This CDR3 has 15 residues. V lost 6 bases to trimming and J lost 2 bases, with 17 bases between them. Germline V lookup: CDR1 SNHLY, CDR2 FYNNEI. CDR3 sequence (DNA): TGTGCCAGCAGGGGTGAACAGGGGAGGACCTACGAGCAGTACTTC. Residues: CASRGEQGRTYEQYF.

The chain carries TRBV11-2 and TRBJ2-7, with 13 bases matching TRBD2. The V gene end was trimmed by 1 base and the J gene end by 5 bases; junction bases not matched to a gene: 11. The CDR3 consists of 18 residues. Germline V gives CDR1 SGHAT, CDR2 FQNNGV. The CDR3 sequence is CASSLVGPGLAGRNEQYF. The CDR3 nucleotides are TGTGCCAGCAGCTTAGTCGGGCCGGGACTAGCGGGACGGAACGAGCAGTACTTC. The full variable domain, completed using reference TRBV11-2 and TRBJ2-7, is EAGVAQSPRYKIIEKRQSVAFWCNPISGHATLYWYQQILGQGPKLLIQFQNNGVVDDSQLPKDRFSAERLKGVDSTLKIQPAKLEDSAVYLCASSLVGPGLAGRNEQYFGPGTRLTVT.

The rearrangement links TRBV19 to TRBJ2-2, with a weak D call TRBD1 (6 bases). Deletions cut 5 bases from V and 0 bases from J, with 7 bases between. CDR3 length: 14 residues. CDR1 is LNHDA and CDR2 is SQIVND in the germline V gene (reference sequence). DNA for the CDR3: TGTGCCAGTAGTCAGGGGTCGAACACCGGGGAGCTGTTTTTT. It is translated as CASSQGSNTGELFF.